This T cell receptor (beta chain) comes out of a study of shared clonotypes between healthy human individuals. Study in general: Plates per donor: three CD4 naive, three CD4 memory, two CD8 naive, one CD8 memory.

Trimming at V came to 4 bases and at J to 8 bases, leaving 13 bases not matched to a gene. Germline V gene data show CDR1 as LGHNT and CDR2 as FRNRAP. CDR3 length: 16 residues. The protocol was immunoSEQ multiplex PCR, while the TCRdb copy is restricted to in-frame clones and leaves out a portion. The sample lists about 750,000 clones, more than 85% occurring once. Details on this clone: What it recognizes is unknown.

Naive CD8 cells lacked CD45RO and underwent positive selection for CCR7, leaving out terminally differentiated effector memory CD45RA+ cells. All donors were Caucasian adults living in Nashville, Tennessee. Study observations and caveats: Non-shared clonotypes had lower generation probabilities than clonotypes shared by all four sorted-subset donors. Between a handful of donors, naive CD4 clonotypes were shared at a level of roughly 5.5%.

This TCR was recovered from a man between 25 and 39 years old in good health. Sequencing was done on a sample of naive CD8+ T cells sorted from blood. The chain combines TRBV12-5 with TRBJ2-1, with 8 positions matching TRBD2. The CDR3 loop is CASGSRGGHWRDEQFF. The DNA of the CDR3 is TGTGCTAGTGGTTCCCGGGGGGGCCACTGGAGGGATGAGCAGTTCTTC.